A single T cell receptor beta chain is shown here with its context. Antigen specificity is unknown. The CDR3 sequence is 14 residues long. V shed 4 bases and J 5 bases; nucleotides not matched to a gene: 10. CDR1 is GTSNPN and CDR2 is SVGIG in the germline V gene (reference sequence). This sample was taken from a study of cytomegalovirus exposure and HLA in healthy donors. In the study overall: HLA-typed donors were the source of approximately 85 million unique TCRs, which an early data release held.

Study-level results: Later analysis found that TCR beta chains associated with HLA were more clonally expanded than other, equally common chains. V- and J-gene trimming in TCR beta was tied to a missense DCLRE1C variant by an analysis performed later. The classifier was said to identify cytomegalovirus status with high specificity and sensitivity.

13 Jbeta primers and 60 Vbeta primers were used for the PCR. Sequenced by immunoSEQ multiplex PCR; TCRdb stores in-frame clones only, minus some. The repertoire consists of over 75,000 clones, with about 80% occurring once and the leading ten covering 16%. The chain combines TRBV30 with TRBJ1-2; 7 bases are a match to TRBD1. The receptor was isolated from a man aged 55 to 70 in good health and CMV-seropositive. Sequencing input: PBMCs. The CDR3 DNA is TGTGCCTGGACCGAAGGGGGCGCAAGGTATGGCTACACCTTC. Protein sequence: CAWTEGGARYGYTF.